This TCR beta chain was observed in a study of human T cells and chemical hapten exposure. TCRdb used MiXCR to reprocess the RACE reads, holding one entry per CDR3 protein. Of some 40,000 distinct CDR3 sequences listed, about 4% were seen once; the top ten hold around 5%. The CDR3 has 16 amino acids. V shed 2 bases and J shed 4 bases, with 15 bases lying between them. Looked up from germline, CDR1 is MGHRA and CDR2 is YSYEKL. The time point denotes: healthy volunteer bleed at 6 weeks. RNA extraction used unfractionated whole blood as the source of total RNA. This clonotype showed up many times. The source is a human donor in good health. Some clones in this sample may be carry-over from other donors' samples. Sequencing used whole blood. The V gene is TRBV4-1, the J gene TRBJ2-1, with a tentative D call TRBD1 (5 bases). Here the CDR3 DNA reads TGCGCCAGCAGCCAATCTGGGGCTGACGCTTACAATGAGCAGTTCTTC. Protein product: CASSQSGADAYNEQFF.